These 8 T cell receptor beta chains were all obtained from the same sample, sequenced in a study of blood T cell repertoires in COVID-19. Profiling relied on immunoSEQ multiplex PCR, and the TCRdb table lists in-frame clones only, not all of them. The sample includes roughly 250,000 clones, 75% to 90% of them seen just once. Sequenced: peripheral blood. These receptors were collected from a man aged 55 to 70 who had recovered from COVID-19.

V is TRBV12-5 and J is TRBJ2-1, with D perhaps TRBD2 (5 bases). Per germline, CDR1 LGHNT and CDR2 FRNRAP. The V gene lost 6 bases and the J gene lost 8 bases, with 8 bases spanning the gap. The CDR3 totals 11 residues. The CDR3 region has the DNA TGTGCTAGTGGGCTCGGGGATGAGCAGTTCTTC. It yields the protein CASGLGDEQFF.

This clone was detected only once. V usage is TRBV19 and J usage is TRBJ1-1, with D possibly being TRBD1 (5 bases). The germline V and J ends were trimmed by 5 bases and 0 bases, with 19 bases remaining between them. Per the germline V gene, CDR1 is LNHDA and CDR2 is SQIVND (reference sequence). The CDR3 length is 17 residues. CDR3 loop: CASSVWGDVILNTEAFF. Here the CDR3 DNA reads TGTGCCAGTAGTGTTTGGGGGGACGTGATCTTGAACACTGAAGCTTTCTTT.

This sequence joins TRBV9 and TRBJ2-1, with a possible D match to TRBD1 (7 bases). Trimming took 4 bases from V and 3 from J, leaving 20 bases between them. Germline loops: CDR1 SGDLS, CDR2 YYNGEE. This CDR3 is 17 amino acids long. The CDR3 sequence: CASSPLRGDSFYNEQFF. CDR3 nucleotide sequence: TGTGCCAGCAGCCCATTGAGGGGGGACAGTTTCTACAATGAGCAGTTCTTC.

The chain combines TRBV3-1 (or the pseudogene TRBV3-2) with TRBJ1-2, with D tentatively TRBD1 (6 bases). The ends were cut back, 0 bases at V and 2 bases at J, with 10 bases in the middle. CDR3 length equals 15 residues. The germline gives CDR1 LGHDT, CDR2 YNNKEL (reference sequence). The CDR3 region is CASSQDWGLNYGYTF. The CDR3 nucleotides read TGTGCCAGCAGCCAAGATTGGGGGCTAAACTATGGCTACACCTTC.

J is TRBJ2-3 and V is TRBV5-4; D is perhaps TRBD2 (5 bases). Germline CDR1 is SGHNT and CDR2 is YYREEE (reference sequence). V was shortened by 4 bases and J by 2 bases, with 17 bases between the two germline ends. This CDR3 is built from 16 residues. CDR3 in DNA: TGTGCCAGCAGCCGCCCCGCCGGGGATCTCACAGATACGCAGTATTTT. Translation: CASSRPAGDLTDTQYF.

The chain combines TRBV2 with TRBJ1-1; 11 nucleotides agree with TRBD1. Germline V gene data show CDR1 as SNHLY and CDR2 as FYNNEI. The J segment lost 7 bases and the V segment lost 10 bases, leaving 14 bases of the junction unmatched. The CDR3 extends over 15 amino acids. This CDR3 reads CATEKQGQGVNEAFF. The CDR3 DNA reads TGTGCCACCGAAAAGCAGGGACAGGGGGTTAATGAAGCTTTCTTT.

V and J are TRBV9 and TRBJ2-2, with D tentatively TRBD2 (5 bases). V was shortened by 4 bases and J by 5 bases, with 12 bases between the two germline ends. The CDR3 covers 14 residues. From germline, CDR1 is SGDLS and CDR2 YYNGEE. CDR3 DNA sequence: TGTGCCAGCAGCTCCGATAGGGAGACCGGGGAGCTGTTTTTT. Protein sequence: CASSSDRETGELFF.

This chain connects TRBV30 to TRBJ1-6; the match to TRBD1 covers 7 bases. The CDR3 runs to 18 residues. Germline V CDR1 and CDR2: GTSNPN, SVGIG (reference sequence). After removal of 4 bases from V and 0 bases from J, the junction contained 12 bases not matched to a gene. CDR3 sequence reads: CAWKTGITNLSYNSPLHF. As DNA, the CDR3 is TGTGCCTGGAAGACAGGGATTACTAACCTCTCCTATAATTCACCCCTCCACTTT.